This TCR beta chain was identified during a study of cytomegalovirus exposure and HLA in healthy donors. Study-wide results and limits: Later findings reportedly placed an Asian-associated ancestry cluster below the approximately 650-donor mean for N-insertions. Reports indicated that the classifier achieved high specificity and sensitivity in diagnosing cytomegalovirus status. TCR beta chains numbering some 160 were designated cytomegalovirus-associated. Some public TCRs appeared in many individuals, while most sequences were rare.

As to this clone: Its antigen is currently unknown.

Germline V CDR1 and CDR2: SGHRS, YFSETQ. This CDR3 has 14 residues. V lost 2 bases to trimming and J lost 0 bases, with 9 bases between them. Primers for the PCR totalled 60 Vbeta and 13 Jbeta. Some clones are missing from TCRdb's copy, which holds only in-frame ones; the method was immunoSEQ multiplex PCR. Here the sample table reports under 200,000 clones. This clonotype originated in a man in his thirties or forties in good health and CMV-seronegative. Sequenced sample: PBMCs. The rearrangement joins TRBV5-1 to TRBJ2-7, with D unresolved. CDR3 amino acids: CASSFSLASYEQYF. The CDR3 coding sequence is TGCGCCAGCAGCTTCTCTTTGGCCTCCTACGAGCAGTACTTC.